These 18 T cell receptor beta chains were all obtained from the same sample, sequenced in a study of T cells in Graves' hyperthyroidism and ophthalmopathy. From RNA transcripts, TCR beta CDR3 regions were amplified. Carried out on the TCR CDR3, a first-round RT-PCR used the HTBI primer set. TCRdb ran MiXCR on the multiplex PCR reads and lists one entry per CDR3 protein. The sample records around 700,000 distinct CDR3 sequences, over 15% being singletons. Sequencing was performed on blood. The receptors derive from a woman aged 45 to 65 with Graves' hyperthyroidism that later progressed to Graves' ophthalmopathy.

The CDR3 reads CSAGGRVSYGYTF. Written as DNA, the CDR3 is TGCAGTGCTGGGGGGCGAGTTAGCTATGGCTACACCTTC. The chain uses TRBV20-1 and TRBJ1-2; weak D call: TRBD1 (6 bases). Trimming pared 5 bases from V and 4 bases from J, leaving 14 bases between. Per the germline V gene, CDR1 is DFQATT and CDR2 is SNEGSKA (reference sequence). This CDR3 comprises 13 residues.

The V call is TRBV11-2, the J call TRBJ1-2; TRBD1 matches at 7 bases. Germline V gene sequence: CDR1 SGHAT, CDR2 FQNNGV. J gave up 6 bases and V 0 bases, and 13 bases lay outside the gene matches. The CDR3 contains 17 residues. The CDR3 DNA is TGTGCCAGCAGCTTAGAACGGGACAGCACCCACCAAGATGGCTACACCTTC. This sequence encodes CASSLERDSTHQDGYTF.

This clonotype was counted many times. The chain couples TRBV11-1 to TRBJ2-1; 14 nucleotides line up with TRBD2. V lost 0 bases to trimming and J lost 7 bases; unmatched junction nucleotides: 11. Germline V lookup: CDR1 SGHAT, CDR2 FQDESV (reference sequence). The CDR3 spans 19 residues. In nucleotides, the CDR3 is TGTGCCAGCAGCTTAGCTGGACTAGCGGGGGGTCTCCTCGGGAATGAGCAGTTCTTC. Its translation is CASSLAGLAGGLLGNEQFF.

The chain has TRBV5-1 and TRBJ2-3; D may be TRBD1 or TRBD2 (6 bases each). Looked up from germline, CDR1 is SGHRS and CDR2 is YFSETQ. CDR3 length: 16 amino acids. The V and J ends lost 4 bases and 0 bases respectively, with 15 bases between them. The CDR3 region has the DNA TGCGCCAGCAGCGGGGGCGCGGGACACAGCACAGATACGCAGTATTTT. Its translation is CASSGGAGHSTDTQYF.

The CDR3 protein is CASSRLDRGNEKLFF. Here the CDR3 DNA reads TGTGCCAGCAGCCGGCTGGACAGGGGCAATGAAAAACTGTTTTTT. V gene TRBV5-6 combines with J gene TRBJ1-4; 9 bases match TRBD1. V shed 4 bases and J 5 bases; nucleotides not matched to a gene: 6. Germline V gene lookup returns CDR1 SGHDT and CDR2 YYEEEE. The CDR3 runs to 15 residues.

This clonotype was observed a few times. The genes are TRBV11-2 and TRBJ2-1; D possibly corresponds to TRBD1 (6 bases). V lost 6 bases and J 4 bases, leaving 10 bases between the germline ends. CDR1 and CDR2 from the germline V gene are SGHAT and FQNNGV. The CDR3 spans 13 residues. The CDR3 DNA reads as TGTGCCAGCAGTGGGACACCATACAATGAGCAGTTCTTC. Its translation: CASSGTPYNEQFF.

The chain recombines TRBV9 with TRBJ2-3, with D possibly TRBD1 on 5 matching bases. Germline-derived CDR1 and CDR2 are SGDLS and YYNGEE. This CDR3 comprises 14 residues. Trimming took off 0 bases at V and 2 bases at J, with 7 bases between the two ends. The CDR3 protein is CASSVEGITDTQYF. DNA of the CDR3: TGTGCCAGCAGCGTAGAGGGGATCACAGATACGCAGTATTTT.

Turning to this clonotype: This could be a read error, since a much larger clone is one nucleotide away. The CDR3 spells CAWRGQVYEKLFF. The CDR3 nucleotides read TGTGCCTGGAGGGGACAGGTCTATGAAAAACTGTTTTTT. The chain is built from TRBV30 and TRBJ1-4; 8 nucleotides agree with TRBD1. Germline CDR1 is GTSNPN and CDR2 is SVGIG (reference sequence). The V and J ends lost 3 bases and 6 bases, in that order; junction bases with no gene match: 3. The CDR3 totals 13 residues.

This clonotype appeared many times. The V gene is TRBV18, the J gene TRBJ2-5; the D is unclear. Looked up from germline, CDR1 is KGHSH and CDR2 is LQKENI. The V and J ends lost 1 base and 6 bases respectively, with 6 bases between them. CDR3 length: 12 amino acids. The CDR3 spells CASSPQSQTQYF. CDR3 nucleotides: TGTGCCAGCTCACCACAATCCCAGACCCAGTACTTC.

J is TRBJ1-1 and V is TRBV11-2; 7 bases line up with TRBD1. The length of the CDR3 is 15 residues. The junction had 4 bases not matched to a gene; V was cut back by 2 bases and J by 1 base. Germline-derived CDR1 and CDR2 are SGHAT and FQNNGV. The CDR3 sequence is CASSLLDRPNTEAFF. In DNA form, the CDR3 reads TGTGCCAGCAGCTTACTGGACAGGCCGAACACTGAAGCTTTCTTT.

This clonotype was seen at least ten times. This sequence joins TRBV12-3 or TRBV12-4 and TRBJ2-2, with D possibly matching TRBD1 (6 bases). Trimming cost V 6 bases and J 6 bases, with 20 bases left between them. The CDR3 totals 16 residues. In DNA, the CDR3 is TGTGCCAGCAGCCTCGACAGGTCCTTGGTTTCCGGGGAGCTGTTTTTT. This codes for CASSLDRSLVSGELFF.

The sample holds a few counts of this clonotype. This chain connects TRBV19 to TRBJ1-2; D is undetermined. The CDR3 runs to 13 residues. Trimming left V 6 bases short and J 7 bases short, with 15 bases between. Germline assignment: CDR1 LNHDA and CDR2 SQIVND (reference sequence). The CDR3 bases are TGTGCCAGTAGCGTCGCTGGCCGGGTTGGCTACACCTTC. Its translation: CASSVAGRVGYTF. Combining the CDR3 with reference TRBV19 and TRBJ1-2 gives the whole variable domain DGGITQSPKYLFRKEGQNVTLSCEQNLNHDAMYWYRQDPGQGLRLIYYSQIVNDFQKGDIAEGYSVSREKKESFPLTVTSAQKNPTAFYLCASSVAGRVGYTFGSGTRLTVV.

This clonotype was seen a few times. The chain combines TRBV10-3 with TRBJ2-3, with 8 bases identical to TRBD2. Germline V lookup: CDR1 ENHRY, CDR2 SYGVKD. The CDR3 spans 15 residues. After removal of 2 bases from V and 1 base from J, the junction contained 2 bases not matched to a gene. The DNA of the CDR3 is TGTGCCATCAGTGAGGAGACTAGCGGCACAGATACGCAGTATTTT. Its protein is CAISEETSGTDTQYF.

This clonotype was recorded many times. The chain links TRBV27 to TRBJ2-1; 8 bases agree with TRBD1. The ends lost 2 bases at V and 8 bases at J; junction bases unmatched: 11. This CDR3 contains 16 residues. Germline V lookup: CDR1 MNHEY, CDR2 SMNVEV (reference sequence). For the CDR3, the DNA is TGTGCCAGCAGTTTAGGTGGCAGGGGGCGCGTCGATGAGCAGTTCTTC. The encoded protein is CASSLGGRGRVDEQFF.

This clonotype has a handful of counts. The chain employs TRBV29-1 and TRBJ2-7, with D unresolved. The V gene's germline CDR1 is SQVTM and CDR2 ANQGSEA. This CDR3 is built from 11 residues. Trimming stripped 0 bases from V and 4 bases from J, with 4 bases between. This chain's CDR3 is CSVEEEYEQYF. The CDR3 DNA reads TGCAGCGTTGAAGAGGAATACGAGCAGTACTTC.

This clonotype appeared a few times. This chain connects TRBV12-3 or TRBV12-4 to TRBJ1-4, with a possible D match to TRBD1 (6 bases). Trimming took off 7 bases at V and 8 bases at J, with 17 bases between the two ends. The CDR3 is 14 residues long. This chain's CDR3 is CASTLGRGGEKLFF. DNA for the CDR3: TGTGCCAGCACCCTAGGCCGAGGGGGGGAAAAACTGTTTTTT.

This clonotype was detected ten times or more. CDR3 sequence (DNA): TGTGCCAGCAGCGAACTAGCGGGAGGGACCAATGAGCAGTTCTTC. This gives the protein CASSELAGGTNEQFF. This rearrangement joins TRBV2 to TRBJ2-1; 13 nucleotides line up with TRBD2. J gave up 6 bases and V 6 bases, and 5 bases lay outside the gene matches. Looked up from germline, CDR1 is SNHLY and CDR2 is FYNNEI. The CDR3 runs 15 residues.

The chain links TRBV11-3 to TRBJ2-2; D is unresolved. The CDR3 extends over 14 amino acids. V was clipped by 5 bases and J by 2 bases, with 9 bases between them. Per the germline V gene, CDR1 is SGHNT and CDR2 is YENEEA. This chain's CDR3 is CASSPGSNTGELFF. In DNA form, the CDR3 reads TGTGCCAGCAGCCCCGGGTCCAACACCGGGGAGCTGTTTTTT.